One and the same sample provided the 20 T cell receptor beta chains below, sequenced in a study of T cell repertoires in cytomegalovirus infection. TCRdb re-derived calls from the reads in MiXCR, one entry per CDR3 protein. Among approximately 160,000 distinct CDR3 sequences listed, roughly 15% were seen once. Sequenced material: CD8+ T cells from PBMCs. The source is a human donor in good health (CMV status not recorded). Some clones in this sample may be carry-over from other donors' samples.

This clonotype was observed a handful of times. The genes are TRBV15 and TRBJ2-1; no clear D. The CDR3 is made up of 11 amino acids. CDR1 is LNHNV, CDR2 YYDKDF, per germline (reference sequence). Deletions cut 8 bases from V and 9 bases from J, with 11 bases between. The CDR3 loop reads CATSSGIEQFF. The CDR3 DNA sequence: TGTGCCACCTCTAGTGGTATTGAGCAGTTCTTC.

A few counts support this clonotype. The V and J genes are TRBV15 and TRBJ2-5; 11 nucleotides align to TRBD1. The ends lost 1 base at V and 3 bases at J; junction bases unmatched: 16. Looked up from germline, CDR1 is LNHNV and CDR2 is YYDKDF (reference sequence). CDR3 length equals 20 residues. The CDR3 DNA is TGTGCCACCAGCAGAGTATGGGTCGCCGGGGACAGGGGGAAAAAAGAGACCCAGTACTTC. It codes for CATSRVWVAGDRGKKETQYF.

This clonotype occurred many times. The rearrangement uses TRBV30 and TRBJ2-1; 11 bases are shared with TRBD2. Germline values: CDR1 GTSNPN, CDR2 SVGIG (reference sequence). The CDR3 is made up of 16 amino acids. The V gene end was trimmed by 2 bases and the J gene end by 7 bases; junction bases not matched to a gene: 10. CDR3 coding DNA: TGTGCCTGGAGTCCCTCCACTAGCGGGAGTAAGAATGAGCAGTTCTTC. Its translation: CAWSPSTSGSKNEQFF.

This clonotype was seen once. This chain connects TRBV6-5 to TRBJ2-1; possibly TRBD1 or TRBD2 for D (5 bases each). Trimming pared 6 bases from V and 8 bases from J, leaving 20 bases between. Germline V lookup: CDR1 MNHEY, CDR2 SVGAGI. CDR3 length: 15 residues. CDR3 region: CASSLGTSGVHEQFF. CDR3 nucleotides: TGTGCCAGCAGCCTTGGGACGTCCGGCGTCCATGAGCAGTTCTTC.

This clonotype was counted only a few times. The chain is built from TRBV7-2 and TRBJ2-7; no reliable D call. Germline V gene data show CDR1 as SGHTA and CDR2 as FQGNSA. This CDR3 region has 14 residues. V lost 7 bases and J 4 bases, leaving 17 bases between the germline ends. Here the CDR3 reads CASTLIEAAYEQYF. DNA of the CDR3: TGTGCCAGCACCCTTATCGAGGCCGCATACGAGCAGTACTTC.

The chain joins TRBV7-2 to TRBJ1-5; D may be TRBD1 (6 bases). V lost 6 bases and J lost 6, with 15 bases in between. In germline, CDR1 is SGHTA, CDR2 FQGNSA. The CDR3 has 14 amino acids. The CDR3 DNA follows: TGTGCCAGCAGACCCAGCAGGGGAGGTCAGCCCCAGCATTTT. It codes for CASRPSRGGQPQHF.

There are a few counts of this clonotype. The chain recombines TRBV19 with TRBJ2-2; TRBD1 aligns across 8 bases. The CDR3 sequence is 16 residues long. Germline V gives CDR1 LNHDA, CDR2 SQIVND (reference sequence). J gave up 0 bases and V 5 bases, and 5 bases lay outside the gene matches. The CDR3 reads CASSLQGGPNTGELFF. The CDR3 DNA follows: TGTGCCAGTAGTCTACAGGGGGGCCCGAACACCGGGGAGCTGTTTTTT.

This clonotype came up a few times. The chain carries TRBV6-6 and TRBJ2-7, with D uncertain. Trimming cost V 0 bases and J 4 bases, with 10 bases left between them. Per germline, CDR1 MNHNY and CDR2 SVGAGI (reference sequence). This CDR3 spans 14 amino acids. CDR3 bases: TGTGCCAGCAGTTACTCGACCGGAGAATACGAGCAGTACTTC. It encodes CASSYSTGEYEQYF.

The genes are TRBV28 and TRBJ2-5; D may be TRBD2 (5 bases). Trimming took 5 bases from V and 5 from J, leaving 18 bases between them. The CDR3 runs 15 residues. The germline V gene has CDR1 MDHEN and CDR2 SYDVKM. CDR3 loop: CASSPRGSSWETQYF. The DNA of the CDR3 is TGTGCCAGCAGTCCCCGAGGGTCTTCTTGGGAGACCCAGTACTTC. The full variable domain, in which reference TRBV28 and TRBJ2-5 provide the parts outside the CDR3, is DVKVTQSSRYLVKRTGEKVFLECVQDMDHENMFWYRQDPGLGLRLIYFSYDVKMKEKGDIPEGYSVSREKKERFSLILESASTNQTSMYLCASSPRGSSWETQYFGPGTRLLVL.

This chain connects TRBV29-1 to TRBJ1-2, with 9 positions matching TRBD1. V shed 5 bases and J 6 bases; nucleotides not matched to a gene: 4. The CDR3 has 12 amino acids. CDR1 is SQVTM, CDR2 ANQGSEA, per germline. This chain's CDR3 is CSVSDRGDGYTF. The CDR3 DNA is TGCAGCGTTTCAGACAGGGGGGATGGCTACACCTTC.

This clonotype came up a few times. The chain has TRBV27 and TRBJ2-1; TRBD1 aligns across 8 bases. Germline V CDR1 and CDR2: MNHEY, SMNVEV (reference sequence). The CDR3 is 15 residues long. Unmatched junction bases numbered 9, after V lost 2 bases and J lost 9 bases. CDR3 region: CASSLTQTGVVEQFF. In DNA form, the CDR3 reads TGTGCCAGCAGTTTAACTCAGACAGGGGTGGTTGAGCAGTTCTTC.

This clonotype was observed a handful of times. The CDR3 here is CASSALPPPGERHTGELFF. DNA of the CDR3: TGTGCCAGCAGCGCGTTACCCCCCCCAGGGGAGAGGCACACCGGGGAGCTGTTTTTT. This chain connects TRBV7-9 to TRBJ2-2, with D perhaps matching TRBD1 (6 bases). Germline CDR1 is SEHNR and CDR2 is FQNEAQ (reference sequence). V was clipped by 5 bases and J by 3 bases, with 25 bases between them. This CDR3 has 19 amino acids.

This clonotype has a count of ten or more. This sequence joins TRBV4-1 and TRBJ2-1, with TRBD2 matching over 7 bases. Looked up from germline, CDR1 is MGHRA and CDR2 is YSYEKL. The ends lost 3 bases at V and 8 bases at J; junction bases unmatched: 19. The CDR3 spans 18 residues. The CDR3, as DNA: TGCGCCAGCAGCCACGGGGGGTTAGACGGGATCCGGGCGGATGAGCAGTTCTTC. It is translated as CASSHGGLDGIRADEQFF.

This chain connects TRBV7-9 to TRBJ1-1; TRBD1 might be the D (5 bases). The germline V and J ends were trimmed by 5 bases and 6 bases, with 13 bases remaining between them. Germline CDR1 and CDR2: SEHNR and FQNEAQ (reference sequence). The CDR3 is made up of 13 amino acids. CDR3 residues: CASSLVSGAEAFF. The CDR3, as DNA: TGTGCCAGCAGCCTGGTTTCGGGGGCTGAAGCTTTCTTT.

This clonotype has more than one count but fewer than ten. The rearrangement links TRBV7-2 to TRBJ2-7, with a tentative D call TRBD2 (6 bases). V was clipped by 1 base and J by 2 bases, with 9 bases between them. This CDR3 contains 14 residues. Germline V lookup: CDR1 SGHTA, CDR2 FQGNSA. In DNA, the CDR3 is TGTGCCAGCAGCTTAGTGGGGGGAGCCTACGAGCAGTACTTC. Amino acids: CASSLVGGAYEQYF.

The chain has TRBV4-1 and TRBJ1-2; D remains unclear. Germline V CDR1 and CDR2: MGHRA, YSYEKL. V shed 1 base and J shed 4 bases, with 10 bases lying between them. This CDR3 has 14 residues. The CDR3 here is CASSQVTESYGYTF. CDR3 nucleotides: TGCGCCAGCAGCCAAGTTACTGAGTCCTATGGCTACACCTTC.

This clonotype appeared many times. The rearrangement joins TRBV5-1 to TRBJ2-7, with 10 bases identical to TRBD2. The junction had 6 bases not matched to a gene; V was cut back by 0 bases and J by 6 bases. This CDR3 region has 15 residues. Germline V gives CDR1 SGHRS, CDR2 YFSETQ. CDR3 nucleotides: TGCGCCAGCAGCTTGGAGCTAGCGGGAGTCGTCGAGCAGTACTTC. Translated: CASSLELAGVVEQYF. Drawing the rest from reference TRBV5-1 and TRBJ2-7, the complete variable domain is KAGVTQTPRYLIKTRGQQVTLSCSPISGHRSVSWYQQTPGQGLQFLFEYFSETQRNKGNFPGRFSGRQFSNSRSEMNVSTLELGDSALYLCASSLELAGVVEQYFGPGTRLTVT.

A few counts support this clonotype. This chain joins TRBV19 and TRBJ2-1; a weak D match, TRBD2 (6 bases). Germline V lookup: CDR1 LNHDA, CDR2 SQIVND (reference sequence). CDR3 length equals 16 residues. The V gene lost 1 base and the J gene lost 0 bases, with 10 bases spanning the gap. This chain's CDR3 is CASSIVGGNSYNEQFF. The CDR3 DNA sequence: TGTGCCAGTAGTATAGTGGGGGGAAACTCCTACAATGAGCAGTTCTTC.

This clonotype has only a few counts. The chain recombines TRBV7-3 with TRBJ2-3, with unresolved D. V shed 1 base and J shed 0 bases, with 11 bases lying between them. This CDR3 has 16 residues. Per germline, CDR1 SGHTA and CDR2 FQGTGA. The CDR3 loop reads CASSLKPGPSTDTQYF. CDR3 in DNA: TGTGCCAGCAGCTTAAAACCCGGGCCGAGCACAGATACGCAGTATTTT.

Note on this clonotype: The junction departs from germline at one end; a sequencing error may be responsible. This chain joins TRBV7-2 and TRBJ2-1, with D possibly matching TRBD2 (5 bases). From germline, CDR1 is SGHTA and CDR2 FQGNSA. This CDR3 comprises 15 residues. This chain's CDR3 is CAGSLESRAVNEQFF. CDR3 DNA: TGTGCCGGCAGCTTAGAATCTCGAGCGGTTAATGAGCAGTTCTTC.